One and the same sample provided the 9 T cell receptor beta chains below, sequenced in a study of cytomegalovirus exposure and HLA in healthy donors. The PCR was carried out with 60 Vbeta primers and 13 Jbeta primers. Profiled with immunoSEQ multiplex PCR; TCRdb holds only in-frame clones, not every one. The sample has roughly 100,000 clones, 70% to 80% seen once. The sequenced sample was PBMCs. These receptors were collected from a man aged 25-45 years in good health and CMV-seronegative.

The chain recombines TRBV1 with TRBJ2-5; TRBD2 is the table's D call, not checked against the DNA. TRBV1 is shown as a pseudogene. This CDR3 has 14 residues. The CDR3 sequence: CTSSQSGGAETQYF. The CDR3 nucleotides read TGCACCAGCAGCCAAAGCGGGGGGGCGGAGACCCAGTACTTC.

V and J are TRBV13 and TRBJ1-6; D not resolved. Germline values: CDR1 PRHDT, CDR2 FYEKMQ (reference sequence). The CDR3 covers 14 residues. V was trimmed by 1 base and J by 7 bases, leaving 8 bases between them. The CDR3 reads CASSLAGPNSPLHF. The CDR3 DNA sequence: TGTGCCAGCAGCTTAGCCGGTCCCAATTCACCCCTCCACTTT.

As regards this clone: The sample holds other DNA sequences that translate to the same CDR3. The chain combines TRBV7-2 with TRBJ2-3, with no clear D. Trimming took off 5 bases at V and 2 bases at J, with 5 bases between the two ends. The CDR3 is 12 amino acids. In germline, CDR1 is SGHTA, CDR2 FQGNSA. The CDR3 region has the DNA TGTGCCAGCAGCCTTTACACAGATACGCAGTATTTT. Its protein is CASSLYTDTQYF.

This sequence joins TRBV28 and TRBJ2-1, with 8 nucleotides matching TRBD2. V gave up 2 bases and J gave up 6 bases; unmatched junction bases: 3. From germline, CDR1 is MDHEN and CDR2 SYDVKM. This CDR3 has 14 amino acids. The CDR3 protein is CASSLAGGPNEQFF. CDR3 in DNA: TGTGCCAGCAGTTTAGCGGGAGGCCCCAATGAGCAGTTCTTC.

The gene calls are TRBV5-1 and TRBJ2-4, with 9 bases lining up with TRBD2. The CDR3 runs 15 residues. Germline trimming cut 4 bases from V and 7 bases from J; bases unmatched to any gene: 9. Germline-derived CDR1 and CDR2 are SGHRS and YFSETQ. CDR3 loop: CASSAEGTSFNIQYF. For the CDR3, the DNA is TGCGCCAGCAGCGCGGAAGGGACTAGCTTCAACATTCAGTACTTC.

This clone came up a few times. This rearrangement joins TRBV28 to TRBJ2-7; no clear D gene. The ends were cut back, 7 bases at V and 1 base at J, with 11 bases in the middle. The CDR3 sequence is 13 residues long. From germline, CDR1 is MDHEN and CDR2 SYDVKM. CDR3 in amino acids: CASMSASSYEQYF. The CDR3, as DNA: TGTGCCAGCATGTCAGCGTCTTCCTACGAGCAGTACTTC.

The genes are TRBV11-2 and TRBJ2-2; 8 nucleotides align to TRBD1. V gave up 5 bases and J gave up 8 bases; unmatched junction bases: 10. Germline V CDR1 and CDR2: SGHAT, FQNNGV. The CDR3 loop spans 15 amino acids. CDR3 coding DNA: TGTGCCAGCAGCCGACAGGGGAGAATGTTTGGGGAGCTGTTTTTT. Its protein product is CASSRQGRMFGELFF.

The CDR3 region has the DNA TGTGCCAGCAGCTACTCCTCGGGACAGGGGATGCATGGCTACACCTTC. Its protein product is CASSYSSGQGMHGYTF. The V gene is TRBV7-2, the J gene TRBJ1-2; TRBD1 matches 10 bases. V trimming: 4 bases; J trimming: 6 bases; junction bases outside the gene matches: 11. Per the germline V gene, CDR1 is SGHTA and CDR2 is FQGNSA. The CDR3 contains 16 residues.

The CDR3 reads CAKPLGGVESPLHF. The CDR3 bases are TGCGCCAAGCCGTTGGGGGGGGTAGAATCACCCCTCCACTTT. The J gene is TRBJ1-6, the V gene TRBV4-1, with D possibly TRBD1 on 5 matching bases. The V and J ends lost 10 bases and 10 bases respectively, with 20 bases between them. Germline V gives CDR1 MGHRA, CDR2 YSYEKL. The length of the CDR3 is 14 residues.